A selection of T cell receptor beta chains follows, all from one sample in a study of post-analysis software for immune sequencing data. TCRdb reanalysed the PCR reads using MiXCR and keeps one entry per CDR3 protein. The sample shows 350,000 to 500,000 distinct CDR3 sequences, 39% of them seen only once. Sequencing was done on a sample of blood. Receptors were obtained from a girl aged 2-10 years with multiple sclerosis. CDR3s include the opening cysteine and the closing phenylalanine or tryptophan. Fields, in order: D gene, clone size, V gene, J gene, CDR3 DNA, CDR3 protein. D genes are given only for firm matches. The size field is filled for only some rows; it gives once, few, many or a size class.

>NA|NA|TRBV27|TRBJ2-1
TGTGCCAGCAGTCCCACTAGGGGCTACGATTGGTTCTTC
CASSPTRGYDWFF
>NA|few|TRBV6-5|TRBJ2-7
TGTGCCAGCTCTTACAGGGACACCTACGAGCAGTACTTC
CASSYRDTYEQYF
>NA|NA|TRBV12-3/TRBV12-4|TRBJ1-2
TGTGCCAGCAGTTTCCCTCAGGACGGCGGCTCCTACACCTTC
CASSFPQDGGSYTF
>TRBD1|NA|TRBV7-2|TRBJ1-2
TGTGCCAGCAGCTTAGAAGGGGGCAAGCTCTATGGCTACACCTTC
CASSLEGGKLYGYTF
>NA|few|TRBV6-1|TRBJ2-3
TGTGCCAGCAGTGAACCCGTCGCGTTTCCGGATACGCAGTATTTT
CASSEPVAFPDTQYF
>NA|once|TRBV28|TRBJ1-4
TGTGCCAGCAGTTTTGGGATCCGGGATCTCGGCAATGAAAAACTGTTTTTT
CASSFGIRDLGNEKLFF
>NA|NA|TRBV28|TRBJ2-7
TGTGCCAGCAGTCCAACAGGGAGACCCTACGAGCAGTACTTC
CASSPTGRPYEQYF
>TRBD2|NA|TRBV30|TRBJ2-1
TGTGCCTGGAGTGTTACTAGCGCGTACAATGAGCAGTTCTTC
CAWSVTSAYNEQFF
>TRBD1|NA|TRBV5-8|TRBJ2-2
TGTGCCAGCGGGACAGGGTTAAACACCGGGGAGCTGTTTTTT
CASGTGLNTGELFF
>NA|few|TRBV25-1|TRBJ2-5
TGTGCCAGCATCCGTGGGGCAGAAGAGACCCAGTACTTC
CASIRGAEETQYF
>NA|NA|TRBV20-1|TRBJ1-2
TGCAGTGCTAGACCTTTTGAGGGGGGCAACACCTTC
CSARPFEGGNTF